This TCR beta chain was sequenced in a study of blood T cell repertoires in COVID-19. The wider study: Sample material is recorded as cDNA or gDNA derived from T cells, B-cell-depleted T cells, or PBMCs.

With 0 bases removed from V and 0 bases from J, the gap between germline ends came to 22 bases. Germline V gene sequence: CDR1 SGHRS, CDR2 YFSETQ. This CDR3 region has 20 residues. In the original processing: Cell counts per sample came from amplifying reference gene primers. Generated by immunoSEQ multiplex PCR, the TCRdb table keeps only in-frame clones and is missing some. Clonal size and the V and J genes are those of that table, whereas D and trimming came from the DNA. The data contain approximately 35,000 clones, approximately 85% of them singletons. V is TRBV5-1 and J is TRBJ2-4, with D maybe TRBD2 (5 bases). Sequencing was carried out using peripheral blood. The source of this sequence is a man in his 60s with active COVID-19. CDR3 sequence reads: CASSLGRGLVVEPAKNIQYF. In DNA form, the CDR3 reads TGCGCCAGCAGCTTGGGACGGGGTTTAGTAGTGGAGCCAGCCAAAAACATTCAGTACTTC.